The T cell receptor beta chain under discussion was sequenced for a study of post-analysis software for immune sequencing data. Regarding the study as a whole: The F measure placed samples prepared in the same batch into strongly shared clusters. Diversity measured as normalized Chao1 was significantly lower in multiple sclerosis patients than in controls. Five TRBV segments, including TRBV5-6, TRBV5-1 and TRBV20-1, were more frequent in patients than controls.

Turning to this clonotype: The antigen remains undetermined.

Trimming cost V 0 bases and J 6 bases, with 11 bases left between them. The germline V gene has CDR1 ENHRY and CDR2 SYGVKD. CDR3 size: 14 residues. Libraries were made from TCR beta cDNA, and they carried unique molecular identifiers. When about 1 to 11 million T cells were used, they gave roughly 500,000 cDNA molecules. TCRdb recomputed calls from the PCR reads with MiXCR, one row per CDR3 protein. This sample has roughly 600,000 distinct CDR3 sequences, with roughly 46% found just once. The TCR comes from a girl aged 10 to 17 with multiple sclerosis. Sequenced input: blood. The chain employs TRBV10-3 and TRBJ1-1; D possibly corresponds to TRBD1 (5 bases). The CDR3 nucleotides are TGTGCCATCAGTGAGTCGGGGCCAGGAGCTGAAGCTTTCTTT. It translates to CAISESGPGAEAFF.